Described below is a single TCR beta chain sequence and its context. Its antigen remains unidentified. Data came from immunoSEQ multiplex PCR; TCRdb stores just in-frame clones and leaves some out. The repertoire consists of some 310,000 clones, with approximately 91% occurring once and the leading ten covering around 0.88%. CDR1 MNHEY and CDR2 SMNVEV come from the germline V gene (reference sequence). CDR3 length equals 14 residues. V was clipped by 4 bases and J by 4 bases, with 11 bases between them. This specimen comes from a study of cytomegalovirus exposure and HLA in healthy donors. At the level of the study: The use of the same platform for the approximately 130 validation repertoires and the 600 to 700 first-cohort repertoires was reported by a later analysis. Study results and caveats: CMV antigen specificity of a few CMV-associated chains was confirmed in vitro. Most TCR sequences were uncommon, yet certain public TCRs appeared in many donors.

The clonotype originates from a man aged 25 to 40 in good health and CMV-seronegative. This chain uses TRBV27 with TRBJ1-5; possibly TRBD1 for D (5 bases). Sequences were obtained from PBMCs. The DNA of the CDR3 is TGTGCCAGCAGTTGGGGGAGGGGTAATCAGCCCCAGCATTTT. It codes for CASSWGRGNQPQHF.